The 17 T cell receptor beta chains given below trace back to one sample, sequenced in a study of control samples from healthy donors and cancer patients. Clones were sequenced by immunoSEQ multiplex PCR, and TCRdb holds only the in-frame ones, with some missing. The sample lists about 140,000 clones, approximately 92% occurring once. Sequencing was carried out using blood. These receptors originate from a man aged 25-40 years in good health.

CDR3 sequence (DNA): TGTGCCAGCAGTGTAAGAACAGGGCTAGCCAAAAACATTCAGTACTTC. Translated, it gives CASSVRTGLAKNIQYF. The chain recombines TRBV2 with TRBJ2-4; perhaps TRBD1 as D (6 bases). Trimming took off 4 bases at V and 0 bases at J, with 13 bases between the two ends. The CDR3 has 16 residues. The V gene's germline CDR1 is SNHLY and CDR2 FYNNEI.

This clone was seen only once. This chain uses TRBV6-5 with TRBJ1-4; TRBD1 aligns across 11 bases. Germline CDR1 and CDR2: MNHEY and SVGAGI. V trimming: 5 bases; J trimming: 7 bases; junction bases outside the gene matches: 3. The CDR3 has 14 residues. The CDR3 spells CASSRDRGFEKLFF. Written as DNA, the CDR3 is TGTGCCAGCAGTAGGGACAGGGGGTTTGAAAAACTGTTTTTT.

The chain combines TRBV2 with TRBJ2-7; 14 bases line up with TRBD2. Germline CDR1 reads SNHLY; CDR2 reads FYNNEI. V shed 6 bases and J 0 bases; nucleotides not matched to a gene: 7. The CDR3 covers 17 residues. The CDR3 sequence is CASRGTSGSDSSYEQYF. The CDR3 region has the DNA TGTGCCAGCAGAGGGACTAGCGGGAGCGATTCCTCCTACGAGCAGTACTTC.

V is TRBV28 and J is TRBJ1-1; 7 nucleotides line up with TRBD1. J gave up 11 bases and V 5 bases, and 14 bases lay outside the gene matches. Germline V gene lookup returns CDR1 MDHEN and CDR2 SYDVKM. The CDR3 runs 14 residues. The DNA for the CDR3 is TGTGCCAGCAGTGACATGCGGGACAGAGGCTCGGCTTTCTTT. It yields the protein CASSDMRDRGSAFF.

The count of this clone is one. CDR3: CASSGDRAGNQPQHF. The CDR3 DNA reads TGTGCCAGCAGTGGGGACAGGGCAGGCAATCAGCCCCAGCATTTT. This rearrangement joins TRBV2 to TRBJ1-5; 9 nucleotides line up with TRBD1. CDR3 size: 15 residues. CDR1 SNHLY and CDR2 FYNNEI come from the germline V gene. J was trimmed by 2 bases and V by 4 bases; bases with no gene match: 3.

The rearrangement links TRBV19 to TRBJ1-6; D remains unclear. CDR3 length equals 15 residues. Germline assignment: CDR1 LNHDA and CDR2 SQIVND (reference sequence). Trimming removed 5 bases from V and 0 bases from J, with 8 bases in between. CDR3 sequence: CASSFAGSYNSPLHF. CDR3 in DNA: TGTGCCAGTAGTTTCGCCGGCTCCTATAATTCACCCCTCCACTTT.

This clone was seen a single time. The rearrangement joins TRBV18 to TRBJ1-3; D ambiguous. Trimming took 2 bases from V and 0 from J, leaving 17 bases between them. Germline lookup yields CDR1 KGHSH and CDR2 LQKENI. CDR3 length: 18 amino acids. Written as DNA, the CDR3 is TGTGCCAGCTCACCAATCGACGGGCGAACCCGCTCTGGAAACACCATATATTTT. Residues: CASSPIDGRTRSGNTIYF.

CDR3: CASSQGASRETQYF. The CDR3 DNA is TGTGCCAGCAGCCAAGGCGCTAGCAGAGAGACCCAGTACTTC. This chain joins TRBV4-2 and TRBJ2-5, with D possibly TRBD2 on 5 matching bases. The V and J ends lost 1 base and 4 bases respectively, with 10 bases between them. Germline values: CDR1 LGHNA, CDR2 YNFKEQ. The CDR3 loop spans 14 amino acids.

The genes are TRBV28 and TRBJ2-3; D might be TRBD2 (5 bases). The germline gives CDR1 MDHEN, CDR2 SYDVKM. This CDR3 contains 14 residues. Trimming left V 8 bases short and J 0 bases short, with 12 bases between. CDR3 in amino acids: CASRRRYSTDTQYF. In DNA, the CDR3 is TGTGCCAGCCGGAGGCGGTATAGCACAGATACGCAGTATTTT.

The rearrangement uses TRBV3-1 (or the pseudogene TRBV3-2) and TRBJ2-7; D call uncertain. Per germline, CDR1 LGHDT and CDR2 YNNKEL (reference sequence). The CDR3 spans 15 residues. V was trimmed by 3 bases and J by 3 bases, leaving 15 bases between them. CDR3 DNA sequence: TGTGCCAGCAGCCAGGGGAAGGGCCCCCTCTACGAGCAGTACTTC. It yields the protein CASSQGKGPLYEQYF.

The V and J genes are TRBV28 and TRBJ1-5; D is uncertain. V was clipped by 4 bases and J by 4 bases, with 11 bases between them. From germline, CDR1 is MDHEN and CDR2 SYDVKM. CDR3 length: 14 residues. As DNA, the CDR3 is TGTGCCAGCAGTTCCCTCAAGGGAAATCAGCCCCAGCATTTT. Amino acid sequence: CASSSLKGNQPQHF.

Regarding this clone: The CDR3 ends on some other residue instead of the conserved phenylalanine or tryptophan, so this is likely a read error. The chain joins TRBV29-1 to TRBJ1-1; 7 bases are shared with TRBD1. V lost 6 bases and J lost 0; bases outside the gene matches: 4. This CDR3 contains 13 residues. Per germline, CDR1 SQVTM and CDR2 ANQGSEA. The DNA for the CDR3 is TGCAGCGTCAGACAGGGTCTGAACACTGAAGCTTTCCTT. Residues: CSVRQGLNTEAFL.

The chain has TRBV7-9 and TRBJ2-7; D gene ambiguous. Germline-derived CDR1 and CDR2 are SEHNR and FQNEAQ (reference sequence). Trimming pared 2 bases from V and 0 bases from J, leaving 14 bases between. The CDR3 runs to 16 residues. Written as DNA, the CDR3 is TGTGCCAGCAGCTTAAATGTTGGAACCTACTCCTACGAGCAGTACTTC. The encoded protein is CASSLNVGTYSYEQYF.

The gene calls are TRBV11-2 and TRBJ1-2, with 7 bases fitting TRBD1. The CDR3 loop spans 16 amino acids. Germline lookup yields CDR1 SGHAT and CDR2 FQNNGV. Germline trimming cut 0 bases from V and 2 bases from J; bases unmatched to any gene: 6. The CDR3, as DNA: TGTGCCAGCAGCTTAGATTGGAGACAGGGCAACTATGGCTACACCTTC. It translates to CASSLDWRQGNYGYTF.

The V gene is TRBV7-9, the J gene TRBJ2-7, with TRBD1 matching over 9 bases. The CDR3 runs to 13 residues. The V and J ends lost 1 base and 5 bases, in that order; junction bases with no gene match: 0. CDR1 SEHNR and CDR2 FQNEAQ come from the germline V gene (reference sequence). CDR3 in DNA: TGTGCCAGCAGCTTAGGGACAGGGGACGAGCAGTACTTC. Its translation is CASSLGTGDEQYF.

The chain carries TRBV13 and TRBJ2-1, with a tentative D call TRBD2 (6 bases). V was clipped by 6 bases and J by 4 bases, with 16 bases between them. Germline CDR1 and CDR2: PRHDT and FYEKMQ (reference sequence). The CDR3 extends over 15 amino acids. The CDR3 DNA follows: TGTGCCAGCAGGAAATTCGGACGGGGGTACAATGAGCAGTTCTTC. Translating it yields CASRKFGRGYNEQFF. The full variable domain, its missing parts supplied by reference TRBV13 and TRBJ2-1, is AAGVIQSPRHLIKEKRETATLKCYPIPRHDTVYWYQQGPGQDPQFLISFYEKMQSDKGSIPDRFSAQQFSDYHSELNMSSLELGDSALYFCASRKFGRGYNEQFFGPGTRLTVL.

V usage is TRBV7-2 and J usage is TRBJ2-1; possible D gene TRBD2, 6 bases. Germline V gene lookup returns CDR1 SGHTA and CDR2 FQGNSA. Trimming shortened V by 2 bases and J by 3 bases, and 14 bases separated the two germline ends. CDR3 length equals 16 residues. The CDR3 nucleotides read TGTGCCAGCAGCTTAAACGGGAGAAGCTTCTACAATGAGCAGTTCTTC. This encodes CASSLNGRSFYNEQFF.